Described below is a single T cell receptor beta chain sequence and its context. No antigen is known for it. The assay, immunoSEQ v3.0, was run at survey level. Data came from immunoSEQ multiplex PCR; TCRdb stores just in-frame clones and leaves some out. The data hold about 35,000 clones, with 60% to 75% observed a single time. The data were taken from a study of long-term antiretroviral therapy in people with HIV. The study's findings and limits: Post-ART, diversity grew, though it stayed under transplant donor control levels.

The germline V gene has CDR1 SNHLY and CDR2 FYNNEI. The CDR3 totals 16 residues. With V trimmed by 7 bases and J by 0 bases, 8 bases remained unmatched. Amounts of 1-10 million cryopreserved PBMC were held in the samples before DNA extraction. This sample comprised unsorted PBMCs, obtained 3 years after starting antiretroviral therapy. The chain combines TRBV2 with TRBJ2-2; TRBD2 aligns across 7 bases. This TCR was recovered from a man in his fifties or sixties with HIV. CDR3 sequence (DNA): TGTGCCAGCATGGGAGGGTCTTCTTCGAACACCGGGGAGCTGTTTTTT. Protein sequence: CASMGGSSSNTGELFF.